Following are 9 T cell receptor beta chains from one sample sequenced in a study of T cell responses to AZD1222 COVID-19 vaccine (dated by TCRdb to about 2021). According to the study, the label for this sample's time point signals: about 28 days (+/-7) after the second vaccine dose. The protocol used for the library was the immunoSEQ multiplex PCR assay. TCRdb obtained this table from immuneACCESS and retained in-frame rearrangements with V and J assigned. These tables miss some clones; where compared with another copy, unresolved V genes account for less than half of the shortfall, and the remainder is unexplained. The sample records more than 95,000 clones, 84% of which are singletons. Roughly a quarter of the sample goes to the ten largest clones. Sequenced here: peripheral blood, sampled 28 days after the second AZD1222 dose. The receptors were sampled from an adult who received the AZD1222 COVID-19 vaccine.

The V and J genes are TRBV13 and TRBJ2-1, with 9 bases lining up with TRBD2. This CDR3 comprises 16 residues. Germline CDR1 PRHDT, CDR2 FYEKMQ (reference sequence). With V trimmed by 0 bases and J by 3 bases, 3 bases remained unmatched. The CDR3 is CASSLGDSGGYNEQFF. In DNA form, the CDR3 reads TGTGCCAGCAGCTTAGGTGATAGCGGGGGCTACAATGAGCAGTTCTTC.

This clone was recorded only once. This chain uses TRBV7-2 with TRBJ1-5; 7 bases match TRBD1. Trimming cost V 4 bases and J 5 bases; bases outside gene matches: 8. CDR3 length: 15 amino acids. Germline assignment: CDR1 SGHTA and CDR2 FQGNSA. CDR3 sequence: CASSSPLQGHQPQHF. The CDR3 bases are TGTGCCAGCAGCTCCCCGCTACAGGGGCATCAGCCCCAGCATTTT.

This chain uses TRBV9 with TRBJ2-3; D is possibly TRBD1 (6 bases). The CDR3 runs 15 residues. Germline V CDR1 and CDR2: SGDLS, YYNGEE. Trimming removed 4 bases at V and 0 bases at J, with 12 bases between. The CDR3 reads CASSLQGFSTDTQYF. The CDR3 DNA reads as TGTGCCAGCAGCTTGCAGGGGTTTAGCACAGATACGCAGTATTTT.

This rearrangement joins TRBV12-3 or TRBV12-4 to TRBJ1-5, with 7 positions matching TRBD1. The junction had 3 bases not matched to a gene; V was cut back by 5 bases and J by 5 bases. The CDR3 is 13 amino acids. CDR3: CASSPTGDQPQHF. For the CDR3, the DNA is TGTGCCAGCAGTCCTACAGGGGATCAGCCCCAGCATTTT.

The CDR3 here is CASRVGVRTEAFF. Here the CDR3 DNA reads TGTGCCAGCAGAGTAGGGGTGAGGACTGAAGCTTTCTTT. V and J are TRBV27 and TRBJ1-1; TRBD1 might be the D (5 bases). There are 13 residues in the CDR3. Trimming left V 6 bases short and J 5 bases short, with 13 bases between. CDR1 and CDR2 (germline): MNHEY, SMNVEV (reference sequence).

The genes are TRBV18 and TRBJ2-3; D is perhaps TRBD1 or TRBD2 (6 bases each). Trimming took 4 bases from V and 4 from J, leaving 12 bases between them. Per the germline V gene, CDR1 is KGHSH and CDR2 is LQKENI. The CDR3 runs to 14 residues. The DNA of the CDR3 is TGTGCCAGCTCACAAGGGGGGCAGTCAGATACGCAGTATTTT. Its protein is CASSQGGQSDTQYF.

The chain carries TRBV6-2 or TRBV6-3 and TRBJ1-1, with D uncertain. The CDR3 loop spans 16 amino acids. Trimming removed 2 bases at V and 0 bases at J, with 13 bases between. Germline-derived CDR1 and CDR2 are MNHEY and SVGEGT. CDR3 sequence (DNA): TGTGCCAGCAGTTACAGTACAGACGACATGAACACTGAAGCTTTCTTT. Protein: CASSYSTDDMNTEAFF.

This sequence joins TRBV9 and TRBJ2-7; 7 bases match TRBD1. This CDR3 comprises 14 residues. Losses at the gene ends were 4 bases for V and 2 bases for J; bases not matched to a gene: 6. Germline V gene data show CDR1 as SGDLS and CDR2 as YYNGEE. CDR3 in amino acids: CASSPGTVAYEQYF. The CDR3 region has the DNA TGTGCCAGCAGCCCTGGGACAGTTGCCTACGAGCAGTACTTC.

The rearrangement uses TRBV6-5 and TRBJ1-4; a weak D match, TRBD1 (5 bases). In germline, CDR1 is MNHEY, CDR2 SVGAGI. The CDR3 has 14 residues. Trimming pared 6 bases from V and 8 bases from J, leaving 16 bases between. The CDR3: CASSQDIWAEKLFF. CDR3 DNA sequence: TGTGCCAGCAGCCAGGACATTTGGGCGGAAAAACTGTTTTTT.